Presented here are 30 T cell receptor beta chains from one specimen sequenced in a study of identical twins. TCRdb passed the 5' RACE reads through MiXCR, listing each CDR3 protein once. The sample has about 570,000 distinct CDR3 sequences; 9.6% are singletons. These same records also appear under a second study, on yellow fever vaccine responses in identical twins.

Sequenced: PBMCs. The receptor set was obtained from a woman aged 18 to 35 in good health.

Of note for this clonotype: Sequence at one end of the junction differs from germline and may be a read error. The V gene is TRBV20-1, the J gene TRBJ2-5; 7 bases are shared with TRBD2. CDR3 length equals 13 residues. Germline V gene data show CDR1 as DFQATT and CDR2 as SNEGSKA (reference sequence). The CDR3 loop is CSARGSGAETQYF. The CDR3 DNA reads as TGCAGTGCGAGAGGCAGCGGGGCTGAGACCCAGTACTTC.

This clonotype came up many times. This chain links TRBV5-6 with TRBJ1-4; TRBD1 is a possible D gene (6 bases). V lost 4 bases and J 0 bases, leaving 10 bases between the germline ends. Looked up from germline, CDR1 is SGHDT and CDR2 is YYEEEE. The CDR3 sequence is 15 residues long. The CDR3 reads CASSPGQSTNEKLFF. The CDR3 DNA is TGTGCCAGCAGCCCAGGACAGTCAACTAATGAAAAACTGTTTTTT.

This clonotype came up many times. The rearrangement joins TRBV12-3 or TRBV12-4 to TRBJ1-5, with TRBD1 identical over 7 bases. The V and J ends lost 7 bases and 4 bases, in that order; junction bases with no gene match: 10. CDR3 length equals 15 residues. The CDR3 protein is CASTPGQAGNQPQHF. In DNA form, the CDR3 reads TGTGCCAGCACCCCTGGACAGGCGGGGAATCAGCCCCAGCATTTT.

The chain combines TRBV6-2 or TRBV6-3 with TRBJ2-7, with D perhaps assigned TRBD1 or TRBD2 (7 bases each). Trimming removed 6 bases from V and 0 bases from J, with 15 bases in between. Germline V gives CDR1 MNHEY, CDR2 SVGEGT. The CDR3 spans 15 residues. This chain's CDR3 is CASRPGGASSYEQYF. CDR3 coding DNA: TGTGCCAGCAGACCAGGGGGGGCCAGCTCCTACGAGCAGTACTTC.

The chain has TRBV5-1 and TRBJ2-1; no definite D call. This CDR3 region has 14 residues. V shed 0 bases and J shed 3 bases, with 7 bases lying between them. CDR1 and CDR2 (germline): SGHRS, YFSETQ. The CDR3: CASSLDIYYNEQFF. The CDR3, as DNA: TGCGCCAGCAGCTTGGACATCTACTACAATGAGCAGTTCTTC.

In this sample, this clonotype turned up many times. The genes are TRBV28 and TRBJ2-7; no firm D call. V dropped 6 bases and J dropped 7 bases, with 22 bases sitting between them. This CDR3 has 15 amino acids. Germline V gene lookup returns CDR1 MDHEN and CDR2 SYDVKM. CDR3 protein: CASSPPGPQKWEQYF. DNA of the CDR3: TGTGCCAGCAGCCCACCGGGTCCCCAGAAATGGGAGCAGTACTTC.

A few counts support this clonotype. The rearrangement joins TRBV3-1 to TRBJ2-4; D is unclear. V was pared by 2 bases and J by 0 bases, with 8 bases between. Germline V gene data show CDR1 as LGHDT and CDR2 as YNNKEL (reference sequence). The CDR3 spans 15 residues. CDR3 loop: CASSQSSLAKNIQYF. The CDR3 coding sequence is TGTGCCAGCAGCCAATCCTCCCTAGCCAAAAACATTCAGTACTTC.

The gene calls are TRBV10-1 and TRBJ2-1, with a tentative D call TRBD1 (6 bases). The CDR3 extends over 16 amino acids. V lost 3 bases, J lost 4 bases, and 16 bases lay in between. Germline V CDR1 and CDR2: WNHNN, SYGVQD (reference sequence). CDR3 bases: TGCGCCAGCAGTGACATCGCAGGGACACTTTACAATGAGCAGTTCTTC. It encodes CASSDIAGTLYNEQFF.

This clonotype was found many times. This chain links TRBV12-3 or TRBV12-4 with TRBJ1-2; the D gene is possibly TRBD1 (5 bases). Between the trimmed V and J ends, which lost 5 bases and 6 bases, there was a span of 16 bases. This CDR3 has 14 amino acids. The CDR3 coding sequence is TGTGCCAGCAGTACGCTGAGAGGGGTGGATGGCTACACCTTC. This encodes CASSTLRGVDGYTF.

This clonotype was seen repeatedly, ten times or more. The J gene is TRBJ1-1, the V gene TRBV2, with D maybe TRBD1 (5 bases). The germline gives CDR1 SNHLY, CDR2 FYNNEI. Trimming removed 3 bases at V and 4 bases at J, with 15 bases between. The CDR3 length is 15 residues. CDR3 amino acids: CASSDMGVGGTEAFF. CDR3 bases: TGTGCCAGCAGTGATATGGGGGTGGGGGGCACTGAAGCTTTCTTT.

The chain recombines TRBV5-1 with TRBJ1-6; D is ambiguous. Germline V CDR1 and CDR2: SGHRS, YFSETQ. CDR3 length equals 15 residues. V was clipped by 6 bases and J by 5 bases, with 15 bases between them. The CDR3 spells CASTTRTDHNSPLHF. The CDR3 region has the DNA TGCGCCAGCACAACCCGGACGGATCATAATTCACCCCTCCACTTT.

This clonotype has only a few counts. This chain joins TRBV11-2 and TRBJ2-5; 10 bases agree with TRBD2. The V and J ends lost 5 bases and 0 bases, in that order; junction bases with no gene match: 6. Germline CDR1 and CDR2: SGHAT and FQNNGV. The CDR3 is 16 residues long. CDR3: CASSLGTSVHQETQYF. CDR3 in DNA: TGTGCCAGCAGCCTCGGGACTAGCGTGCACCAAGAGACCCAGTACTTC.

This clonotype was counted many times. The chain carries TRBV5-1 and TRBJ2-1; 8 positions agree with TRBD2. Germline CDR1 is SGHRS and CDR2 is YFSETQ. Unmatched junction bases numbered 5, after V lost 2 bases and J lost 4 bases. The CDR3 has 15 amino acids. CDR3 DNA: TGCGCCAGCAGCTTAGGAGTAGCGGGGTACAATGAGCAGTTCTTC. Translation: CASSLGVAGYNEQFF.

This clonotype was counted a few times. This chain uses TRBV20-1 with TRBJ1-2, with D tentatively TRBD1 (5 bases). CDR1 and CDR2 (germline): DFQATT, SNEGSKA (reference sequence). V gave up 5 bases and J gave up 1 base, with 11 bases separating them. The CDR3 has 13 residues. The DNA of the CDR3 is TGCAGTGCTCCCCGGACACATAACTATGGCTACACCTTC. This encodes CSAPRTHNYGYTF.

This clonotype has a handful of counts. The V and J genes are TRBV6-5 and TRBJ2-7; 12 nucleotides line up with TRBD2. Germline CDR1 reads MNHEY; CDR2 reads SVGAGI. With V trimmed by 3 bases and J by 6 bases, 9 bases remained unmatched. The CDR3 loop spans 16 amino acids. The CDR3 is CASSYYLAGGRGEQYF. The CDR3 DNA is TGTGCCAGCAGTTATTACCTAGCGGGAGGGAGGGGCGAGCAGTACTTC.

This clonotype came up a few times. V and J are TRBV3-1 and TRBJ2-1; 14 bases agree with TRBD2. With V trimmed by 2 bases and J by 9 bases, 12 bases remained unmatched. CDR1 is LGHDT and CDR2 is YNNKEL in the germline V gene (reference sequence). The CDR3 totals 18 residues. The CDR3 DNA is TGTGCCAGCAGCCAACGGGATCGTGGACTAGCGGGAGGAGGTGAGCAGTTCTTC. It translates to CASSQRDRGLAGGGEQFF.

This clonotype was recorded many times. This chain links TRBV6-5 with TRBJ2-1, with 10 bases matching TRBD2. The V gene's germline CDR1 is MNHEY and CDR2 SVGAGI. The CDR3 is made up of 15 amino acids. Unmatched junction bases numbered 4, after V lost 4 bases and J lost 4 bases. DNA for the CDR3: TGTGCCAGCAGTTTGACTAGCGGGTCGTACAATGAGCAGTTCTTC. Translation: CASSLTSGSYNEQFF.

J is TRBJ2-5 and V is TRBV24-1; D might be TRBD2 (6 bases). Trimming stripped 1 base from V and 5 bases from J, with 16 bases between. Germline V lookup: CDR1 KGHDR, CDR2 SFDVKD. The length of the CDR3 is 16 residues. CDR3 coding DNA: TGTGCCACCAGTGATTTCTTCTCGCGCGGGGTGGAGACCCAGTACTTC. Its translation is CATSDFFSRGVETQYF.

V and J are TRBV6-1 and TRBJ2-1; the match to TRBD2 covers 16 bases. Losses at the gene ends were 5 bases for V and 2 bases for J; bases not matched to a gene: 6. The CDR3 length is 18 residues. Looked up from germline, CDR1 is MNHNS and CDR2 is SASEGT. CDR3 amino acids: CASSPGLAGGPTYNEQFF. In DNA form, the CDR3 reads TGTGCCAGCAGTCCGGGACTAGCGGGGGGGCCGACCTACAATGAGCAGTTCTTC.

This clonotype was picked up many times. The genes are TRBV12-3 or TRBV12-4 and TRBJ1-2; tentative D call: TRBD1 (5 bases). There are 13 residues in the CDR3. The germline V and J ends were trimmed by 6 bases and 4 bases, with 12 bases remaining between them. The DNA of the CDR3 is TGTGCCAGCAGAGAATCAGGGTTCTATGGCTACACCTTC. Protein product: CASRESGFYGYTF.

The rearrangement uses TRBV18 and TRBJ2-5; unclear D gene. Germline assignment: CDR1 KGHSH and CDR2 LQKENI. Trimming left V 3 bases short and J 1 base short, with 18 bases between. The CDR3 consists of 17 residues. The CDR3, as DNA: TGTGCCAGCTCACCGGTCACAATTTTCGTGGTCCAAGAGACCCAGTACTTC. As protein: CASSPVTIFVVQETQYF.

The J gene is TRBJ2-1, the V gene TRBV4-1, with 8 bases lining up with TRBD2. V was pared by 3 bases and J by 6 bases, with 7 bases of the junction left unmatched. This CDR3 has 15 residues. In germline, CDR1 is MGHRA, CDR2 YSYEKL. CDR3 sequence reads: CASSQGLGGGNEQFF. CDR3 bases: TGCGCCAGCAGCCAGGGACTCGGGGGGGGCAATGAGCAGTTCTTC.

In DNA, the CDR3 is TGTGCCAGCGGAGGGGACAGCCCATACGAGCAGTACTTC. Residues: CASGGDSPYEQYF. The chain employs TRBV28 and TRBJ2-7; tentatively, D is TRBD1 (7 bases). There are 13 residues in the CDR3. Per germline, CDR1 MDHEN and CDR2 SYDVKM. Between the trimmed V and J ends, which lost 8 bases and 4 bases, there was a span of 15 bases.

This clonotype was detected only a few times. The chain links TRBV11-2 to TRBJ2-4; the D gene is possibly TRBD2 (5 bases). Trimming removed 5 bases from V and 0 bases from J, with 17 bases in between. Germline assignment: CDR1 SGHAT and CDR2 FQNNGV. The CDR3 runs to 17 residues. The CDR3, as DNA: TGTGCCAGCAGCGAACAGCGGCGGAGCTTAGCCAAAAACATTCAGTACTTC. Translating it yields CASSEQRRSLAKNIQYF.

A word on this clonotype: Mismatch with germline at one junction end may stem from a read error. The J gene is TRBJ2-7, the V gene TRBV28; 12 bases map to TRBD2. The germline gives CDR1 MDHEN, CDR2 SYDVKM. The CDR3 length is 11 residues. The CDR3 nucleotides read TGCACTAGCGGGGGGCCCTACGAGCAGTACTTC. It is translated as CTSGGPYEQYF.

This clonotype occurred a few times. CDR3 amino acids: CSARLMLSRQETQYF. CDR3 DNA sequence: TGCAGTGCTAGATTGATGCTAAGCCGACAAGAGACCCAGTACTTC. This chain joins TRBV20-1 and TRBJ2-5; D is uncertain. The germline CDR1 and CDR2 sequences are DFQATT and SNEGSKA (reference sequence). The CDR3 has 15 amino acids. The V end was cut by 2 bases, the J end by 2 bases, with 15 bases between.

This clonotype was observed at least ten times. The chain combines TRBV4-1 with TRBJ2-2; D uncertain. This CDR3 has 13 residues. Germline V gene lookup returns CDR1 MGHRA and CDR2 YSYEKL. The V end lost 5 bases, the J end lost 1 base, and 5 bases lay between the germline ends. CDR3 protein: CASSGQNTGELFF. The DNA for the CDR3 is TGCGCCAGCAGCGGGCAGAACACCGGGGAGCTGTTTTTT.

There are many counts of this clonotype. This sequence joins TRBV12-3 or TRBV12-4 and TRBJ2-7; maybe TRBD1 (5 bases). The ends were cut back, 5 bases at V and 9 bases at J, with 11 bases in the middle. This CDR3 contains 11 residues. DNA for the CDR3: TGTGCCAGCAGTAGACAGTCCGGGCAGTACTTC. Translated, it gives CASSRQSGQYF.

This clonotype was found a few times. The chain recombines TRBV20-1 with TRBJ2-7, with D possibly being TRBD1 (6 bases). The germline V gene has CDR1 DFQATT and CDR2 SNEGSKA (reference sequence). The CDR3 loop spans 13 amino acids. V was shortened by 2 bases and J by 7 bases, with 15 bases between the two germline ends. CDR3 loop: CSARKQGGEEQYF. The CDR3, as DNA: TGCAGTGCTAGAAAACAGGGTGGAGAAGAGCAGTACTTC.

This clonotype occurred a few times. The genes are TRBV9 and TRBJ2-2, with D tentatively TRBD1 (6 bases). The CDR3 extends over 15 amino acids. V shed 0 bases and J shed 4 bases, with 10 bases lying between them. Germline V gene sequence: CDR1 SGDLS, CDR2 YYNGEE. CDR3 sequence reads: CASSVVQGITGELFF. The CDR3 DNA reads TGTGCCAGCAGCGTAGTACAGGGTATCACCGGGGAGCTGTTTTTT.